This T cell receptor (beta chain) was profiled in a study of shared clonotypes between healthy human individuals. About the research overall: Each donor contributed plates that comprised three CD4 naive, three CD4 memory, two CD8 naive and one CD8 memory. Study-wide results and limits: Non-shared clonotypes had lower generation probabilities than those shared by all four donors. Shared across a handful of donors were 4% to 6% of the naive CD4 clonotypes.

Concerning this clone: Its antigen remains unknown.

From CD4+ cells came CD45RA+ naive and CD45RA-negative memory subsets. Trimming pared 2 bases from V and 4 bases from J, leaving 9 bases between. Germline V gene lookup returns CDR1 SGHAT and CDR2 FQNNGV. This CDR3 is built from 15 residues. Measured with immunoSEQ multiplex PCR; TCRdb has only the in-frame clones, and not every one. The repertoire includes 2,500,000 or so clones, around nine tenths of them detected once, and over 0.12% sits in the top ten. Sequencing was done on a sample of naive CD4+ T cells sorted from blood. Described subset: CD45RA+ positively selected. This receptor was identified in a man in his late teens or twenties in good health. This chain joins TRBV11-2 and TRBJ2-6; D remains ambiguous. The CDR3 loop is CASSLIGWGANVLTF. CDR3 in DNA: TGTGCCAGCAGCTTAATTGGGTGGGGGGCCAACGTCCTGACTTTC.